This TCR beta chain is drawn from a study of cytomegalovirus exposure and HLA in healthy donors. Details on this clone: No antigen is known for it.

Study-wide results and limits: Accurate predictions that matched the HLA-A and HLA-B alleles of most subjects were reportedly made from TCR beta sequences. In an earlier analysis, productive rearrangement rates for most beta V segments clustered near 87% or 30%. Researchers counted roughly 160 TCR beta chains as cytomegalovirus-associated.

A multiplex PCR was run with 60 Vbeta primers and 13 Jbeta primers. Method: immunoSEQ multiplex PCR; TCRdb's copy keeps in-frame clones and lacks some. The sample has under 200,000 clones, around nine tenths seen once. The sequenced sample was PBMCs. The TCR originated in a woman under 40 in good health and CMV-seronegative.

This CDR3 is CSATLAGDVMDTQYF. The CDR3, as DNA: TGCAGCGCCACCTTAGCGGGAGATGTTATGGATACGCAGTATTTT. V usage is TRBV29-1 and J usage is TRBJ2-3; 9 nucleotides line up with TRBD2. The CDR3 contains 15 residues. After removal of 7 bases from V and 6 bases from J, the junction contained 14 bases not matched to a gene. CDR1 and CDR2 from the germline V gene are SQVTM and ANQGSEA.